This T cell receptor beta chain comes out of a study of tumor-infiltrating lymphocytes in primary liver carcinoma. Study background: With diameters of about 4 to 11 cm, tumors were stage T1-T3 N0M0.

Out of unsorted whole blood came the blood RNA, and germline DNA was extracted as well. Around 3.7 milliliters of peripheral blood were gathered ahead of the operation. About this clonotype itself: The antigen is unknown. A read error may produce the germline difference seen at one junction end.

Study-wide results and limits: Researchers did not compare CD4+ and CD8+ repertoires, as samples were bulk unsorted. Tumor top-250-clone fraction significantly exceeded that of blood (p = 0.039).

A constant-region primer primed TCR beta cDNA synthesis from 500 to 550 ng of total RNA. TCR beta libraries came from three nested multiplex PCR rounds using slightly modified ARM-PCR. It was with TRBV1-TRBV30 forward primers and a C-beta reverse primer that the first two PCR rounds were run, at roughly 10 cycles each. TCRdb recomputed calls from the multiplex PCR reads with MiXCR, one row per CDR3 protein. In the table there are about 310,000 distinct CDR3 sequences, roughly 60% of which are singletons. The CDR3 contains 16 residues. The germline V gene encodes CDR1 SGHAT and CDR2 FQNNGV. The sequenced sample was peripheral blood. The chain has TRBV11-2 and TRBJ2-3; a possible D gene is TRBD2 (5 bases). The sequence was obtained from a woman aged 25 to 39 with primary liver carcinoma and hepatitis B virus infection. CDR3 loop: CASSLRETSSTDTQYF. In DNA form, the CDR3 reads TGTGCCAGCAGCCTGAGGGAGACGTCGAGTACAGATACGCAATATTTT.